This T cell receptor beta chain emerged from a study of identical twins. Study-wide results and limits: Within cord blood, abundant beta clonotypes carried fewer insertions, but memory repertoires showed no such trend. Compared with unrelated sharing, twin-shared out-of-frame alpha sequences had more low-probability sequences. Models, which agreed with sharing between unrelated individuals, nonetheless underestimated the out-of-frame TCR alpha sharing seen in monozygotic twins. Findings depended on cross-sectional statistics rather than tracking the same donors.

A single record per CDR3 protein comes from TCRdb applying MiXCR to the 5' RACE reads. This sample has approximately 490,000 distinct CDR3 sequences, with around 24% found just once. This CDR3 is 14 amino acids long. The ends were cut back, 5 bases at V and 1 base at J, with 10 bases in the middle. On this clonotype: The antigen remains unidentified.

This same sample was also part of a study on yellow fever vaccine responses in identical twins.

This chain uses TRBV12-3 or TRBV12-4 with TRBJ2-3; D might be TRBD2 (6 bases). This TCR came from a woman aged 18-35 years in good health. Sequences were obtained from CD4+ T cells sorted from blood. This CDR3 reads CASSRGTRTDTQYF. The DNA of the CDR3 is TGTGCCAGCAGTCGGGGGACTCGCACAGATACGCAGTATTTT.